This T cell receptor beta chain originates from a study of blood T cell repertoires in COVID-19 (dated by TCRdb to the early 2020s). Regarding the complete study: Samples from collaborators originated in the United States, Italy and Spain and spanned both the acute and convalescent phases of COVID-19. The prospective study material was composed of cDNA or gDNA derived from T cells, B-cell-depleted T cells, or PBMCs. The dataset comprised deeply sampled blood TCRbeta repertoires from subjects exposed to, actively infected with, or recovered from COVID-19. The repertoires were released in a freely available public database meant as a resource for research on the immune response to SARS-CoV-2. Samples came from the ongoing ImmuneRACE study (first 160 participants) plus 1,254 subjects from 6 global collaborators. A de-identified subject ID, COVID-19 status, age in years and sex were almost always included in the sample metadata. Where HLA class I and class II types were available, the types were taken from metadata supplied by the sample provider, not from assay-based typing. Findings and caveats that apply to the study as a whole: Clinical and demographic metadata were provided uncurated, with the amount varying by source and participant.

TCRbeta CDR3 regions were amplified from genomic DNA by means of the immunoSEQ Assay, a bias-controlled multiplex PCR. The authors' pipeline ran thus. The number of nucleated cells in each sample was estimated from the amplification of reference gene primers within the assay. To quantify the absolute abundance of each unique TCRbeta CDR3 rearrangement, sequence reads were collapsed and filtered. For each sample, productive Simpson clonality was calculated as the square root of Simpson's diversity index across productive rearrangements. Sourced from immuneACCESS, this table was stored by TCRdb with only in-frame sequences that have V and J called. A share of the clones is absent; for the studies checked, an unresolved V gene accounts for under half, and the remainder has no known explanation. D and trimming were read from the DNA, whereas the V and J calls and clone size are those reported in that table. Recorded for this sample are 270,000 or so clones; nearly 90% of them occurred a single time. The ten largest clones represent 8.5% to 14% of the sample.

The germline V and J ends show losses of 0 bases and 3 bases respectively, and no gene match explains 6 bases of the junction. CDR1 and CDR2, per the germline V gene, are SGDLS and YYNGEE. Including the terminal cysteine and phenylalanine, the CDR3 comprises 15 residues. This entry keeps only the CDR3 DNA: 45 bases, framed from base 1. About this clone itself: It has no known antigen specificity. Base quality data are lacking; no much larger clone is found one base away.

One collaborating source in Seattle enrolled patients during active infection and followed them longitudinally through the course of disease. The collaborating institutions used their own protocols to collect whole blood in K2EDTA tubes. For TCRbeta analysis, collaborators shipped samples in one of three forms: frozen whole blood, isolated PBMCs, or DNA extracted from either of those sample types. The sample comprised peripheral blood. Here the chain combines TRBV9 and TRBJ2-7, and TRBD2 matches 7 of the central bases. This TCR came from a woman between 25 and 40 years old with COVID-19, enrolled during active disease. The DNA reads TGTGCCAGCAGCGTAGAGGAGGGAGGGTACTACGAGCAGTACTTC. It translates as CASSVEEGGYYEQYF.